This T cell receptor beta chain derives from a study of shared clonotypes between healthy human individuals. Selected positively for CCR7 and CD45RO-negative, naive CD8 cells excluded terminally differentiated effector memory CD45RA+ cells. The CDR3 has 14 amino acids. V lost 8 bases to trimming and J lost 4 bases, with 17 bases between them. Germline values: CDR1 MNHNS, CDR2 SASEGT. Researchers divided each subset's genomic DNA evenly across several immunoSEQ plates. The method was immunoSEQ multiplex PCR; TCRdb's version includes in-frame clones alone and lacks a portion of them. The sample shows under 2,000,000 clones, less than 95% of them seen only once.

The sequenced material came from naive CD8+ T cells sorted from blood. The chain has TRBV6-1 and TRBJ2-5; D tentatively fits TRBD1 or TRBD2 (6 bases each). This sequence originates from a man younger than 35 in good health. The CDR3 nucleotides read TGTGCCAGCTCGCCTCCGGGGGCGAGAGAGACCCAGTACTTC. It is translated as CASSPPGARETQYF.